A selection of T cell receptor beta chains follows, all from one sample in a study of blood T cell repertoires in COVID-19. Profiled with immunoSEQ multiplex PCR; TCRdb holds only in-frame clones, not every one. The profile shows around 160,000 clones, more than 70% of them singletons. The sequenced sample was peripheral blood. The source is a man in his 60s with active or convalescent COVID-19. The CDR3 runs from the conserved cysteine through the conserved F or W. Fields, in order: clone size, J gene, D gene, V gene, CDR3 DNA, CDR3 protein. A D gene is named only where the DNA matches it firmly. Size values are once, few and many counts, or a class for expanded clones, and some rows have none.

clone_size: .; j_call: TRBJ2-1; d_call: TRBD2; v_call: TRBV7-3; cdr3_nt: TGTGCCAGCAGCCGGGCAGCAGCGGGAGTAGACAATGAGCAGTTCTTC; cdr3_aa: CASSRAAAGVDNEQFF
clone_size: .; j_call: TRBJ1-5; d_call: TRBD1; v_call: TRBV28; cdr3_nt: TGTGCCAGCAATGACAGGGGGTTCTACAATCAGCCCCAGCATTTT; cdr3_aa: CASNDRGFYNQPQHF
clone_size: .; j_call: TRBJ1-5; d_call: .; v_call: TRBV10-3; cdr3_nt: TGTGCCATCAGTGATGGGCAGGGCCCGGACCAGCCCCAGCATTTT; cdr3_aa: CAISDGQGPDQPQHF
clone_size: few; j_call: TRBJ1-2; d_call: TRBD1; v_call: TRBV6-5; cdr3_nt: TGTGCCAGCTCCTTCGGGACAGGCGGTATCTATGGCTACACCTTC; cdr3_aa: CASSFGTGGIYGYTF
clone_size: .; j_call: TRBJ2-2; d_call: .; v_call: TRBV6-5; cdr3_nt: TGTGCCAGCAGCCCCGACAGGCCGAACACCGGGGAGCTGTTTTTT; cdr3_aa: CASSPDRPNTGELFF
clone_size: .; j_call: TRBJ1-1; d_call: .; v_call: TRBV7-9; cdr3_nt: TGTGCCAGCAGTCCCCGGCGGCAGGGAAGGGGCACTGAAGCTTTCTTT; cdr3_aa: CASSPRRQGRGTEAFF
clone_size: few; j_call: TRBJ2-7; d_call: .; v_call: TRBV28; cdr3_nt: TGTGCCAGCAGTTTATCGACAGCTCACGAGCAGTACTTC; cdr3_aa: CASSLSTAHEQYF
clone_size: .; j_call: TRBJ1-1; d_call: .; v_call: TRBV19; cdr3_nt: TGTGCCAGTAGGGTTCAGGGGACTGAAGCTTTCTTT; cdr3_aa: CASRVQGTEAFF
clone_size: many; j_call: TRBJ1-5; d_call: TRBD1; v_call: TRBV7-9; cdr3_nt: TGTGCCAGCAGCCCACCGGGACAGGGTAGGAATCAGCCCCAGCATTTT; cdr3_aa: CASSPPGQGRNQPQHF
clone_size: .; j_call: TRBJ1-1; d_call: TRBD1; v_call: TRBV2; cdr3_nt: TGTGCCAGCAGTTATATACAGGGGACCGAAGCTTTCTTT; cdr3_aa: CASSYIQGTEAFF
clone_size: once; j_call: TRBJ1-4; d_call: .; v_call: TRBV18; cdr3_nt: TGTGCCAGCTCATCGGGGAGGAATGAAAAACTGTTTTTT; cdr3_aa: CASSSGRNEKLFF
clone_size: .; j_call: TRBJ2-7; d_call: .; v_call: TRBV4-1; cdr3_nt: TGCGCCAGCAGCCAAGAAGACAGTTCCTACGAGCAGTACTTC; cdr3_aa: CASSQEDSSYEQYF
clone_size: .; j_call: TRBJ2-7; d_call: .; v_call: TRBV28; cdr3_nt: TGTGCCAGCAGTTTAGGGGGGTACCCCTACCGCGAGCAGTACTTC; cdr3_aa: CASSLGGYPYREQYF
clone_size: .; j_call: TRBJ2-5; d_call: .; v_call: TRBV6-5; cdr3_nt: TGTGCCAGCAGTTACCCAGGGCTGGCAGAGACCCAGTACTTC; cdr3_aa: CASSYPGLAETQYF
clone_size: .; j_call: TRBJ1-4; d_call: .; v_call: TRBV2; cdr3_nt: TGTGCCAGCACGTCTGATGAAAAACTGTTTTTT; cdr3_aa: CASTSDEKLFF
clone_size: .; j_call: TRBJ1-1; d_call: .; v_call: TRBV7-3; cdr3_nt: TGTGCCAGCAGCTTACTCGTCGGGAGGACTGAAGCTTTCTTT; cdr3_aa: CASSLLVGRTEAFF
clone_size: .; j_call: TRBJ2-1; d_call: .; v_call: TRBV7-8; cdr3_nt: TGTGCCAGCAGCAAACGGGAGGGGGCAGGTAATGAGCAGTTCTTC; cdr3_aa: CASSKREGAGNEQFF
clone_size: .; j_call: TRBJ1-5; d_call: TRBD1; v_call: TRBV19; cdr3_nt: TGTGCCAGTAGTATACTGCGGGGACAGGGCGGACCTAATCAGCCCCAGCATTTT; cdr3_aa: CASSILRGQGGPNQPQHF
clone_size: .; j_call: TRBJ2-1; d_call: TRBD2; v_call: TRBV7-8; cdr3_nt: TGTGCCAGCAGCTTAGCGGGCTTAAGACTAGCGGGAGTGTGGGATGAGCAGTTCTTC; cdr3_aa: CASSLAGLRLAGVWDEQFF
clone_size: .; j_call: TRBJ1-4; d_call: .; v_call: TRBV27; cdr3_nt: TGTGCCAGCAACCCACCCCGAGCGGCGACTAATGAAAAACTGTTTTTT; cdr3_aa: CASNPPRAATNEKLFF
clone_size: few; j_call: TRBJ2-3; d_call: TRBD2; v_call: TRBV2; cdr3_nt: TGTGCCAGCAGTGCACTAGCGGGAGCGGGTCGAACAGATACGCAGTATTTT; cdr3_aa: CASSALAGAGRTDTQYF
clone_size: .; j_call: TRBJ2-7; d_call: .; v_call: TRBV5-1; cdr3_nt: TGCGCCAGCAGCTTGGTAGCAGGGGAAACCTACGAGCAGTACTTC; cdr3_aa: CASSLVAGETYEQYF
clone_size: .; j_call: TRBJ1-3; d_call: TRBD1; v_call: TRBV29-1; cdr3_nt: TGCAGCGTGACCGGGACAGCCGGCCTTGGAAACACCATATATTTT; cdr3_aa: CSVTGTAGLGNTIYF
clone_size: few; j_call: TRBJ1-1; d_call: TRBD1; v_call: TRBV28; cdr3_nt: TGTGCCAGCAGTCCGCGGACAGGGATAAACACTGAAGCTTTCTTT; cdr3_aa: CASSPRTGINTEAFF
clone_size: .; j_call: TRBJ2-1; d_call: TRBD1; v_call: TRBV5-5; cdr3_nt: TGTGCCAGCAGCTGGACAGGGAACTACAATGAGCAGTTCTTC; cdr3_aa: CASSWTGNYNEQFF
clone_size: few; j_call: TRBJ1-4; d_call: .; v_call: TRBV19; cdr3_nt: TGTGCCAGTAGCCCCCTTTCAGGAGGGAGAGGTGAAAAACTGTTTTTT; cdr3_aa: CASSPLSGGRGEKLFF
clone_size: .; j_call: TRBJ2-7; d_call: TRBD1; v_call: TRBV3-1/TRBV3-2; cdr3_nt: TGTGCCAGCAGCTACAGCCGGACAGGGGAGCAGTACTTC; cdr3_aa: CASSYSRTGEQYF
clone_size: .; j_call: TRBJ1-5; d_call: TRBD1; v_call: TRBV24-1; cdr3_nt: TGTGCCACCAGTGATTGGGCCCCGGGACAGAGTAGCAATCAGCCCCAGCATTTT; cdr3_aa: CATSDWAPGQSSNQPQHF
clone_size: many; j_call: TRBJ2-7; d_call: .; v_call: TRBV3-1/TRBV3-2; cdr3_nt: TGTGCCAGCAGCTCGCTTGACAGCAATTTCTACGAGCAGTACTTC; cdr3_aa: CASSSLDSNFYEQYF
clone_size: .; j_call: TRBJ2-5; d_call: TRBD2; v_call: TRBV7-7; cdr3_nt: TGTGCCAGCAGCCGGACTAGCGGCTCCCACAGTTCCCAAGAGACCCAGTACTTC; cdr3_aa: CASSRTSGSHSSQETQYF
clone_size: few; j_call: TRBJ2-1; d_call: .; v_call: TRBV19; cdr3_nt: TGTGCCAGTAGTCTCGGGACCTACAATGAGCAGTTCTTC; cdr3_aa: CASSLGTYNEQFF
clone_size: .; j_call: TRBJ2-5; d_call: .; v_call: TRBV5-1; cdr3_nt: TGCGCCAGCAGCTTGGACGTAGGGGCACAGACCCAGTACTTC; cdr3_aa: CASSLDVGAQTQYF